This T cell receptor beta chain was found in a study of T-cell memory formation after mild COVID-19. For the study at large: TCR clusters showed largely donor specificity. Study-level points and caveats: Day 15 to 85 contracting clones showed balanced CD4/CD8; later expanders leaned CD4+. Researchers found some responding clones in pre-infection memory, a sign that cross-reactive memory joined.

A few counts support this clonotype. Its matching antigen is unknown. The CDR3 has 14 residues. Looked up from germline, CDR1 is SGHRS and CDR2 is YFSETQ. V dropped 4 bases and J dropped 3 bases, with 13 bases sitting between them. Each CDR3 protein is one row after TCRdb ran MiXCR on the 5' RACE reads. The sample has some 350,000 distinct CDR3 sequences, 10% to 15% seen once. The chain combines TRBV5-1 with TRBJ2-5; a weak D match, TRBD2 (6 bases). Input material: PBMCs or a T cell subset sorted from them (not recorded which). The clonotype originates from a man in his late teens or twenties who had mild COVID-19 (a few samples of this study predate the infection). Cell type and time point are not known. The CDR3 coding sequence is TGCGCCAGCAGCCGTGGAATAGCGGAAGAGACCCAGTACTTC. Protein: CASSRGIAEETQYF.